This T cell receptor beta chain appears in the sequencing data of a study of T cells in Graves' hyperthyroidism and ophthalmopathy. The wider study: Blood from the periphery was taken at initial diagnosis, before any treatment. The study, taken as a whole, reports: Ophthalmopathy, which appeared later, was predicted by the model a median approximately six months before onset.

Concerning this clonotype itself: The antigen remains undetermined.

Template material for amplifying TCR beta CDR3 regions consisted of RNA transcripts. An initial round of RT-PCR targeting the TCR CDR3 relied on the HTBI primer set. MiXCR, run by TCRdb on the multiplex PCR reads, gives a single entry per CDR3 protein. The data show 400,000 or so distinct CDR3 sequences, about an eighth seen once. Ophthalmopathy patients had Clinical Activity Score at least 3, NOSPECS grade at least 4, duration under 3 months. Clinical symptoms, serum thyroxine and TRAb, thyroid ultrasound and orbital computed tomography together formed the diagnostic basis. The sample taken for sequencing was blood. The receptor's source is a man aged 50-59 years with Graves' ophthalmopathy.

The CDR3 loop is CSAATGGANTEAFF. CDR3 bases: TGCAGCGCTGCGACAGGGGGTGCGAACACTGAAGCTTTCTTT. The V call is TRBV29-1, the J call TRBJ1-1, with TRBD1 matching over 9 bases. CDR3 size: 14 residues. Per the germline V gene, CDR1 is SQVTM and CDR2 is ANQGSEA. The junction had 7 bases not matched to a gene; V was cut back by 7 bases and J by 1 base. The variable domain in full, completed from reference TRBV29-1 and TRBJ1-1, reads SAVISQKPSRDICQRGTSLTIQCQVDSQVTMMFWYRQQPGQSLTLIATANQGSEATYESGFVIDKFPISRPNLTFSTLTVSNMSPEDSSIYLCSAATGGANTEAFFGQGTRLTVV.